This TCR beta chain was sequenced in a study of CD8+CD57+ T cells in acquired aplastic anemia. At the level of the study: Sorted CD4+ and CD8+ cells gave an average of approximately 3.4 ug of DNA.

Previously, flow cytometry had revealed CD8+CD57+ cell expansion in the patients chosen for sequencing. Overall study findings and caveats: The CD8+ Simpson's diversity of patients and controls was not significantly different.

Concerning this clonotype: The target antigen is unknown.

The study profiled TCR beta VDJ and CDR3 using genomic DNA as template. Using its own MiXCR run on the reads, TCRdb lists one record per CDR3 protein. Among a few hundred thousand distinct CDR3 sequences, around three fifths were seen once, and the ten largest hold under 1.5%. Germline V gives CDR1 WNHNN, CDR2 SYGVQD (reference sequence). V was pared by 2 bases and J by 4 bases, with 7 bases of the junction left unmatched. There are 16 residues in the CDR3. The material sequenced was sorted CD4+, CD8+, or CD8+CD57+ T cells (not recorded which) from PBMCs. The chain is built from TRBV10-1 and TRBJ2-5, with 10 bases identical to TRBD2. This clonotype was sampled from a human donor with aplastic anemia. CDR3 protein: CASSEKAGGRGETQYF. The CDR3 DNA reads as TGCGCCAGCAGTGAGAAAGCGGGGGGGCGTGGAGAGACCCAGTACTTC.